This T cell receptor beta chain was identified during a study of T cell responses to AZD1222 COVID-19 vaccine. Repertoires were generated with immunoSEQ multiplex PCR, while TCRdb's copy carries only in-frame clones and drops some. Among roughly 200,000 clones, about 94% were seen once, and the ten largest hold 1.5% to 2%. The V and J ends lost 6 bases and 2 bases respectively, with 11 bases between them. Looked up from germline, CDR1 is MDHEN and CDR2 is SYDVKM. There are 13 residues in the CDR3. The receptor was isolated from an adult who received the MenACWY meningococcal vaccine as a control. J is TRBJ2-7 and V is TRBV28; possibly TRBD1 or TRBD2 for D (5 bases each). The sequences come from peripheral blood, collected 28 days after the second dose of the MenACWY control vaccine. The CDR3 loop reads CASSRDHPYEQYF. In nucleotides, the CDR3 is TGTGCCAGCAGCCGGGACCACCCCTACGAGCAGTACTTC.